This T cell receptor (beta chain) stems from a study of cytomegalovirus exposure and HLA in healthy donors. Points from the study as a whole: When analyzed later, a missense DCLRE1C variant was found to be linked to TCR beta V- and J-gene trimming. Being indistinguishable, some V segments were excluded, TRBV6-2 and TRBV6-3 among them. Specificity of three CMV-associated chains for CMV antigens was verified in vitro.

Primers included in the PCR were 60 Vbeta and 13 Jbeta primers. Clones were read by immunoSEQ multiplex PCR, and TCRdb kept only the in-frame ones, dropping some. The data show a few hundred thousand clones, approximately 83% seen once. In regard to this clone: The antigen remains undetermined.

The V end was cut by 1 base, the J end by 2 bases, with 7 bases between. This CDR3 contains 14 residues. Per germline, CDR1 SGHTA and CDR2 FQGNSA. The sample consisted of PBMCs. This TCR was recovered from a woman in her forties or fifties in good health and CMV-seropositive. V is TRBV7-2 and J is TRBJ2-3; D is ambiguous. As DNA, the CDR3 is TGTGCCAGCAGCTTAGTCTTAGACACAGATACGCAGTATTTT. Translating gives CASSLVLDTDTQYF.